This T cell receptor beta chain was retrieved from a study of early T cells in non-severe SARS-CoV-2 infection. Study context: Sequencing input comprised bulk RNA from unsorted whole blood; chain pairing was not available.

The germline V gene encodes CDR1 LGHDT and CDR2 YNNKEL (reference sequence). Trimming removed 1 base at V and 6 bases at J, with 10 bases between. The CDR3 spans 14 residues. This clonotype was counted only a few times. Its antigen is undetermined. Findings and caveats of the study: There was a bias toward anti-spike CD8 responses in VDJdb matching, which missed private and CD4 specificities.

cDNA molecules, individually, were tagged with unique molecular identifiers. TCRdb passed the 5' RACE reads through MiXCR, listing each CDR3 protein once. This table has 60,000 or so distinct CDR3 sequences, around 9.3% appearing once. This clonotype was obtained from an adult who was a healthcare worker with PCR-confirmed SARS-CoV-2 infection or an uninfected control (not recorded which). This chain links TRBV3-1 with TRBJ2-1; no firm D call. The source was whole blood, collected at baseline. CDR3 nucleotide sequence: TGTGCCAGCAGCCAAGCCTACTTCTCCAATGAGCAGTTCTTC. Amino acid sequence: CASSQAYFSNEQFF.